These 5 T cell receptor beta chains were all obtained from the same sample, sequenced in a study of T-cell reconstitution after alpha-beta-depleted transplantation in children. As it was prepared, the TCRbeta library received unique molecular identifiers. From the PCR reads, TCRdb called clonotypes with MiXCR, one entry per CDR3 protein. The sample yields roughly 500,000 distinct CDR3 sequences, about 16% seen once. The source was PBMCs from the stem cell graft donor, collected from the stem cell graft. The receptor source for this set is a human donor who donated a stem cell graft to a child with acute lymphoblastic leukemia.

The chain couples TRBV4-1 to TRBJ2-3, with 8 bases fitting TRBD2. The trim removed 8 bases at V and 2 bases at J, leaving 6 bases unmatched. This CDR3 is built from 14 residues. Germline assignment: CDR1 MGHRA and CDR2 YSYEKL. The CDR3 loop reads CASEREQDTDTQYF. The DNA for the CDR3 is TGCGCCAGCGAGCGGGAGCAGGACACAGATACGCAGTATTTT.

This clonotype was seen a few times. The chain joins TRBV20-1 to TRBJ2-1, with 9 bases aligning to TRBD2. The CDR3 is 15 residues long. Per germline, CDR1 DFQATT and CDR2 SNEGSKA (reference sequence). V lost 0 bases, J lost 7 bases, and 7 bases stayed unmatched. CDR3 sequence: CSARDQGTSRNEQFF. In nucleotides, the CDR3 is TGCAGTGCTAGAGATCAAGGGACTAGCAGGAATGAGCAGTTCTTC.

The chain has TRBV12-3 or TRBV12-4 and TRBJ2-1; no firm D call. The CDR3 spans 11 residues. V was trimmed by 6 bases and J by 10 bases, leaving 10 bases between them. CDR3: CASRSKEEQFF. The CDR3 DNA reads as TGTGCCAGCAGATCCAAAGAGGAGCAGTTCTTC.

This clonotype was counted between two and nine times. The chain has TRBV12-3 or TRBV12-4 and TRBJ1-1; D ambiguous. V lost 3 bases and J lost 4, with 12 bases in between. The CDR3 totals 14 residues. DNA for the CDR3: TGTGCCAGCAGTTTCTGGGAGGGAGGCACTGAAGCTTTCTTT. It codes for CASSFWEGGTEAFF.

CDR3 sequence (DNA): TGTGCCAGCAGCCAAGCCGGGACTAGCGACTACAATGAGCAGTTCTTC. Its translation: CASSQAGTSDYNEQFF. The chain has TRBV4-2 and TRBJ2-1; 10 positions agree with TRBD2. After removal of 1 base from V and 3 bases from J, the junction contained 3 bases not matched to a gene. The length of the CDR3 is 16 residues. In germline, CDR1 is LGHNA, CDR2 YNFKEQ.